This T cell receptor beta chain was sequenced in a study of T cell changes during pregnancy in multiple sclerosis. Measured with immunoSEQ multiplex PCR; TCRdb has only the in-frame clones, and not every one. The table has about 79,000 clones, just over 90% seen once. Trimming removed 6 bases at V and 6 bases at J, with 11 bases between. Germline CDR1 LNHDA, CDR2 SQIVND (reference sequence). The CDR3 has 12 amino acids. The specimen was peripheral blood, collected in the second trimester of pregnancy. This clonotype originated in a female donor in good health, enrolled as a control in a pregnancy study. V usage is TRBV19 and J usage is TRBJ1-2; weak D call: TRBD1 (6 bases). CDR3 loop: CASRPAGDGYTF. CDR3 nucleotides: TGTGCCAGTAGACCGGCAGGGGATGGCTACACCTTC. Variable domain in full (rest from reference TRBV19 and TRBJ1-2): DGGITQSPKYLFRKEGQNVTLSCEQNLNHDAMYWYRQDPGQGLRLIYYSQIVNDFQKGDIAEGYSVSREKKESFPLTVTSAQKNPTAFYLCASRPAGDGYTFGSGTRLTVV.